This T cell receptor (beta chain) was obtained from a study of blood T cells in healthy people across ages. V was shortened by 3 bases and J by 7 bases, with 17 bases between the two germline ends. The CDR3 extends over 15 amino acids. Sample donors were healthy Caucasian individuals that came from Russia, aged roughly 6 to 95. Sample-barcoded 5' priming and a J-beta primer mix drove a second PCR of roughly 7 to 11 cycles. The template-switch adaptor was a 5' adaptor with 12 random nucleotides. It tagged each cDNA molecule. TCRdb used MiXCR to reprocess the 5' RACE reads, holding one entry per CDR3 protein. The table lists under 2 million distinct CDR3 sequences, about 31% of them singletons.

This receptor was taken from a woman aged 25 to 39 in good health. The sequencing input was blood. The chain recombines TRBV12-3 or TRBV12-4 with TRBJ2-3; possible D gene TRBD2, 6 bases. In DNA form, the CDR3 reads TGTGCCAGCAGTTTTGGCGGGATTCAGACGAATACGCAGTATTTT. This codes for CASSFGGIQTNTQYF.